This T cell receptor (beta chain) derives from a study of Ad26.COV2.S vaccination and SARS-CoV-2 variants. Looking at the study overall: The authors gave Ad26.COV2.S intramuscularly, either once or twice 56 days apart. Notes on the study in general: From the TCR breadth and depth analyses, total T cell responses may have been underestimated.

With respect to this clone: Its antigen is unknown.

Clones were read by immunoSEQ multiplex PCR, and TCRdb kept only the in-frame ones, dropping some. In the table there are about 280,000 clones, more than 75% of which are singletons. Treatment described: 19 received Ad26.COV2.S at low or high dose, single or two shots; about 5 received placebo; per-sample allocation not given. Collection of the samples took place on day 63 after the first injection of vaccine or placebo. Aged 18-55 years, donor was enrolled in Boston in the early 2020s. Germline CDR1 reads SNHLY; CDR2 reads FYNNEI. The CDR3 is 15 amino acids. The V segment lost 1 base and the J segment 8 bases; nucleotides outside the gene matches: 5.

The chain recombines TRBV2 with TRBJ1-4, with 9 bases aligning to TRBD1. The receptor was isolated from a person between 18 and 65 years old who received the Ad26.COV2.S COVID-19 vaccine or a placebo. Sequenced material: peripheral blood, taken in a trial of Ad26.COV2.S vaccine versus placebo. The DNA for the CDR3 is TGTGCCAGCAGTGAAGACAGGGGGCGAAGCGAAAAACTGTTTTTT. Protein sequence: CASSEDRGRSEKLFF.